Listed below are T cell receptor beta chains from one sample, sequenced in a study of human T cells and chemical hapten exposure. TCRdb reprocessed the RACE reads with MiXCR, giving one entry per CDR3 protein. The sample lists roughly 130,000 distinct CDR3 sequences, about 9% occurring once. The specimen sequenced was whole blood. The receptors stem from a male donor in good health. Some clones in this sample may be carry-over from other donors' samples. Each CDR3 is given with its conserved first and last residue. D genes are given only for firm matches. The size entry is marked missing in some rows and otherwise reads once, few, many or a size class.

d_call: -
j_call: TRBJ1-2
cdr3_length: 15
v_call: TRBV6-5
clone_size: -
cdr3_nt: TGTGCCAGCAGTTACTCGACGGTGGACAGCTATGGCTACACCTTC
cdr3_aa: CASSYSTVDSYGYTF

d_call: -
j_call: TRBJ2-1
cdr3_length: 14
v_call: TRBV29-1
clone_size: -
cdr3_nt: TGCAGCGTTGAAGGTCGGGGCAGCTACAATGAGCAGTTCTTC
cdr3_aa: CSVEGRGSYNEQFF

d_call: TRBD1
j_call: TRBJ2-5
cdr3_length: 18
v_call: TRBV10-2
clone_size: few
cdr3_nt: TGCGCCAGCAGTGAGGCTCCGGGACAGGGGCTGGATTGGGAGACCCAGTACTTC
cdr3_aa: CASSEAPGQGLDWETQYF

d_call: -
j_call: TRBJ2-1
cdr3_length: 16
v_call: TRBV7-2
clone_size: -
cdr3_nt: TGTGCCAGCACCCCGTCCCCCCTAGAAACCTACAATGAGCAGTTCTTC
cdr3_aa: CASTPSPLETYNEQFF

d_call: TRBD2
j_call: TRBJ2-3
cdr3_length: 20
v_call: TRBV7-2
clone_size: -
cdr3_nt: TGTGCCAGCAGCCCAAGGGGACTAGCGGGGGGAAACGTCTTCACAGATACGCAGTATTTT
cdr3_aa: CASSPRGLAGGNVFTDTQYF

d_call: -
j_call: TRBJ1-2
cdr3_length: 14
v_call: TRBV5-1
clone_size: -
cdr3_nt: TGCGCCAGCAGCTTTGGGGGCGCAGGCTATGGCTACACCTTC
cdr3_aa: CASSFGGAGYGYTF

d_call: TRBD1
j_call: TRBJ1-2
cdr3_length: 13
v_call: TRBV29-1
clone_size: many
cdr3_nt: TGCAGCGCCTTGGACAGGGATTTGGATGGCTACACCTTC
cdr3_aa: CSALDRDLDGYTF

d_call: TRBD1
j_call: TRBJ1-1
cdr3_length: 16
v_call: TRBV27
clone_size: -
cdr3_nt: TGTGCCAGCAGTTTATCGACACAGGGGGGGAACACTGAAGCTTTCTTT
cdr3_aa: CASSLSTQGGNTEAFF

d_call: -
j_call: TRBJ2-5
cdr3_length: 14
v_call: TRBV5-1
clone_size: few
cdr3_nt: TGCGCCAGCAGCTTGGAACAGCCGGAGGAGACCCAGTACTTC
cdr3_aa: CASSLEQPEETQYF

d_call: TRBD2
j_call: TRBJ2-1
cdr3_length: 15
v_call: TRBV4-1
clone_size: -
cdr3_nt: TGCGCCAGCAGCCAAGCCGGGACTAGCATGAATGAGCAGTTCTTC
cdr3_aa: CASSQAGTSMNEQFF

d_call: -
j_call: TRBJ1-1
cdr3_length: 11
v_call: TRBV29-1
clone_size: -
cdr3_nt: TGCAGCGTTGAGGGGACCACTGAAGCTTTCTTT
cdr3_aa: CSVEGTTEAFF

d_call: -
j_call: TRBJ2-6
cdr3_length: 16
v_call: TRBV5-1
clone_size: few
cdr3_nt: TGCGCCAGCAGCCCAAGGCCCAGCTCTGGGGCCAACGTCCTGACTTTC
cdr3_aa: CASSPRPSSGANVLTF

d_call: TRBD1
j_call: TRBJ1-6
cdr3_length: 18
v_call: TRBV6-5
clone_size: many
cdr3_nt: TGTGCCAGCAGTTACTCGAGGGCAGGGGGCTCCTATAATTCACCCCTCCACTTT
cdr3_aa: CASSYSRAGGSYNSPLHF

d_call: TRBD2
j_call: TRBJ2-7
cdr3_length: 15
v_call: TRBV20-1
clone_size: many
cdr3_nt: TGCAGTGCCTCAGAACGAGCTAGCGGGAGGGGGGAGCAGTACTTC
cdr3_aa: CSASERASGRGEQYF

d_call: -
j_call: TRBJ1-1
cdr3_length: 13
v_call: TRBV20-1
clone_size: many
cdr3_nt: TGCAGTGCGGGCCGGTGGTCTAGCACTGAAGCTTTCTTT
cdr3_aa: CSAGRWSSTEAFF

d_call: -
j_call: TRBJ1-5
cdr3_length: 15
v_call: TRBV20-1
clone_size: many
cdr3_nt: TGCAGTGCTAGAGCCTTGGACAGTGGAAATCAGCCCCAGCATTTT
cdr3_aa: CSARALDSGNQPQHF

d_call: -
j_call: TRBJ2-1
cdr3_length: 15
v_call: TRBV5-1
clone_size: -
cdr3_nt: TGCGCCAGCAGCTTGTCCCCAGGCATGGGCAATGAGCAGTTCTTC
cdr3_aa: CASSLSPGMGNEQFF

d_call: TRBD2
j_call: TRBJ2-7
cdr3_length: 15
v_call: TRBV7-8
clone_size: -
cdr3_nt: TGTGCCAGCAGCTTAGAGAGCGGGACCGACTACGAGCAGTACTTC
cdr3_aa: CASSLESGTDYEQYF

d_call: TRBD2
j_call: TRBJ2-5
cdr3_length: 17
v_call: TRBV5-1
clone_size: few
cdr3_nt: TGCGCCAGCAGCCCTGGACAAGCTAGCGGGAGAGGGGAGACCCAGTACTTC
cdr3_aa: CASSPGQASGRGETQYF

d_call: -
j_call: TRBJ2-1
cdr3_length: 16
v_call: TRBV10-3
clone_size: few
cdr3_nt: TGTGCCATCAGTGCCAGTCAAGCGGTCTCCTACAATGAGCAGTTCTTC
cdr3_aa: CAISASQAVSYNEQFF

d_call: TRBD2
j_call: TRBJ2-1
cdr3_length: 17
v_call: TRBV9
clone_size: many
cdr3_nt: TGTGCCAGCAGCCCTGTAGGTAGTAGCGGGAGGGTCAATGAGCAGTTCTTC
cdr3_aa: CASSPVGSSGRVNEQFF

d_call: -
j_call: TRBJ1-1
cdr3_length: 19
v_call: TRBV19
clone_size: -
cdr3_nt: TGTGCCACAAATGCCGGGACAACCCTTCCGAGACCCATGAACACTGAAGCTTTCTTT
cdr3_aa: CATNAGTTLPRPMNTEAFF

d_call: -
j_call: TRBJ2-7
cdr3_length: 12
v_call: TRBV13
clone_size: few
cdr3_nt: TGTGCCAGCAGTTCGACTAGCTACGAGCAGTACTTC
cdr3_aa: CASSSTSYEQYF

d_call: TRBD2
j_call: TRBJ2-1
cdr3_length: 15
v_call: TRBV9
clone_size: few
cdr3_nt: TGTGCCAGCAGCGCCAGCGGGAAAACCTACAATGAGCAGTTCTTC
cdr3_aa: CASSASGKTYNEQFF

d_call: TRBD2
j_call: TRBJ2-4
cdr3_length: 16
v_call: TRBV12-3/TRBV12-4
clone_size: many
cdr3_nt: TGTGCCAGCAGTCCAAGAGCGGGATTCAGCAAAAACATTCAGTACTTC
cdr3_aa: CASSPRAGFSKNIQYF

d_call: -
j_call: TRBJ2-7
cdr3_length: 13
v_call: TRBV29-1
clone_size: -
cdr3_nt: TGCAGCGTTGGGGATTCTAGGACCTACGAGCAGTACTTC
cdr3_aa: CSVGDSRTYEQYF

d_call: TRBD2
j_call: TRBJ2-1
cdr3_length: 16
v_call: TRBV2
clone_size: -
cdr3_nt: TGTGCCAGCAGTGGCTCGGGACTAGCGAACTACAATGAGCAGTTCTTC
cdr3_aa: CASSGSGLANYNEQFF

d_call: TRBD1
j_call: TRBJ1-2
cdr3_length: 14
v_call: TRBV5-1
clone_size: -
cdr3_nt: TGCGCCAGCAGCTTGGAGGCAGGGGGCTATGGCTACACCTTC
cdr3_aa: CASSLEAGGYGYTF

d_call: -
j_call: TRBJ1-1
cdr3_length: 11
v_call: TRBV6-1
clone_size: many
cdr3_nt: TGTGCCATTACCCGGAGGGCTGAAGCTTTCTTT
cdr3_aa: CAITRRAEAFF

d_call: TRBD1
j_call: TRBJ2-2
cdr3_length: 18
v_call: TRBV27
clone_size: few
cdr3_nt: TGTGCCAGCAGTTTCTGGGACAGGGGGCGTGCGGACACCGGGGAGCTGTTTTTT
cdr3_aa: CASSFWDRGRADTGELFF

d_call: -
j_call: TRBJ2-2
cdr3_length: 11
v_call: TRBV12-5
clone_size: -
cdr3_nt: TGTGCTAGTGGTTTCAGCGGGGAGCTGTTTTTT
cdr3_aa: CASGFSGELFF